This T cell receptor beta chain was retrieved from a study of radiation and T cells in renal cell carcinoma. As for time point: blood 2 weeks post-SBRT. As to treatment: 15 Gy SBRT to primary tumor, nephrectomy 4 weeks later. The trim removed 5 bases at V and 3 bases at J, leaving 5 bases unmatched. Germline CDR1 LNHDA, CDR2 SQIVND (reference sequence). The CDR3 covers 14 residues. Data came from immunoSEQ multiplex PCR; TCRdb stores just in-frame clones and leaves some out. The data hold some 70,000 clones, with around 80% observed a single time. The receptor was isolated from a man aged 55 to 70 with renal cell carcinoma. The sequencing here drew on blood, taken from a patient whose treatment included radiotherapy and nephrectomy. The V gene is TRBV19, the J gene TRBJ2-3; 7 bases are shared with TRBD1. The CDR3 bases are TGTGCCAGTAGTCTAGTGGGACAGACAGATACGCAGTATTTT. It encodes CASSLVGQTDTQYF. Combining the CDR3 with reference TRBV19 and TRBJ2-3 gives the whole variable domain DGGITQSPKYLFRKEGQNVTLSCEQNLNHDAMYWYRQDPGQGLRLIYYSQIVNDFQKGDIAEGYSVSREKKESFPLTVTSAQKNPTAFYLCASSLVGQTDTQYFGPGTRLTVL.